What follows is one TCR beta chain and its context. Genomic DNA belonging to each subset was distributed in equal measure over several immunoSEQ plates. TCRdb keeps only in-frame clones here, not all; method: immunoSEQ multiplex PCR. Of roughly 1 million clones in the sample, more than 60% were seen once. From CD4+ cells came CD45RA+ naive and CD45RA-negative memory subsets. The data belong to a study of shared clonotypes between healthy human individuals. Study-level background: Per donor, CD8 memory used one plate, CD8 naive used two, CD4 memory used three and CD4 naive used three.

Germline CDR1 and CDR2: SGHTA and FQGNSA. The length of the CDR3 is 14 residues. Trimming took 8 bases from V and 1 from J, leaving 14 bases between them. The chain combines TRBV7-2 with TRBJ2-5; D is uncertain. The receptor was derived from a man aged 18 to 30 in good health. Material for sequencing was memory CD4+ T cells sorted from blood. Subset given: CD45RA-negative fraction. CDR3: CASRAYRTQETQYF. The CDR3 region has the DNA TGTGCCAGCCGGGCTTACAGAACCCAAGAGACCCAGTACTTC.